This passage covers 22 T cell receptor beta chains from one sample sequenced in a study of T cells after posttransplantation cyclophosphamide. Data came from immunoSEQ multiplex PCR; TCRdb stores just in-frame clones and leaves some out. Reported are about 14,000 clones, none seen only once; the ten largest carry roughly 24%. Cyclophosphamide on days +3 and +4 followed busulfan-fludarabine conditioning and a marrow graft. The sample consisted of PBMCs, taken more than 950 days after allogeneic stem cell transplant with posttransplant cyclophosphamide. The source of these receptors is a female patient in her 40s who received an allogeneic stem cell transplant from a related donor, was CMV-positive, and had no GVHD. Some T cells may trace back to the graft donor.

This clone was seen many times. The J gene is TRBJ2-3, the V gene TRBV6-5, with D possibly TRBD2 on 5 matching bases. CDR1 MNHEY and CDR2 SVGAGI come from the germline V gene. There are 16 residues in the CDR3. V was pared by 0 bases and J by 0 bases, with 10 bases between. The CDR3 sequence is CASSYSLGLSTDTQYF. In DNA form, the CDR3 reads TGTGCCAGCAGTTACTCATTAGGACTCAGCACAGATACGCAGTATTTT.

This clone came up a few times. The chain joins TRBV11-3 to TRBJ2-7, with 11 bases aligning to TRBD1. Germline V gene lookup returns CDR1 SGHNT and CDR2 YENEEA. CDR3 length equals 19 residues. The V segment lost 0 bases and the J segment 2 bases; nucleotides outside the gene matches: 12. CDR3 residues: CASSLDSPWTGGHTYEQYF. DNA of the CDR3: TGTGCCAGCAGCTTAGATAGCCCTTGGACAGGGGGCCATACCTACGAGCAGTACTTC.

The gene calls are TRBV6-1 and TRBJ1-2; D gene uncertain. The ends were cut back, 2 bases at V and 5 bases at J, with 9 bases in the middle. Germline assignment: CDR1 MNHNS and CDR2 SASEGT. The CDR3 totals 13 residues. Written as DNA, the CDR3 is TGTGCCAGCAGTGAATATTACCGGTATGGCTACACCTTC. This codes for CASSEYYRYGYTF.

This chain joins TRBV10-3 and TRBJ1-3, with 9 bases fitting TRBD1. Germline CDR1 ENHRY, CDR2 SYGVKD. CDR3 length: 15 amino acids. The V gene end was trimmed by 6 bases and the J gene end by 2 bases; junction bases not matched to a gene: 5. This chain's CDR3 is CAIRTDRGTGNTIYF. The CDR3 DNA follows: TGTGCCATCAGGACGGACAGGGGTACTGGAAACACCATATATTTT.

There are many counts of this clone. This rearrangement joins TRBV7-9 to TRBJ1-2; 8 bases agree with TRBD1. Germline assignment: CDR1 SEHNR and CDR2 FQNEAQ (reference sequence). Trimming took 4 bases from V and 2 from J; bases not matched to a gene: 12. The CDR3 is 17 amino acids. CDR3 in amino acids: CASSSLGQGQKNYGYTF. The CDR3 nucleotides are TGTGCCAGCAGCTCCCTCGGACAGGGCCAAAAGAACTATGGCTACACCTTC.

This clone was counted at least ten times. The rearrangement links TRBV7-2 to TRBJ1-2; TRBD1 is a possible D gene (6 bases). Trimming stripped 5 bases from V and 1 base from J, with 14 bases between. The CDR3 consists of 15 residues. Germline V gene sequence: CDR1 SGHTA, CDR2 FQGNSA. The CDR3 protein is CASSQGTYLNYGYTF. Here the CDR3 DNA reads TGTGCCAGCAGCCAGGGGACATACCTTAACTATGGCTACACCTTC.

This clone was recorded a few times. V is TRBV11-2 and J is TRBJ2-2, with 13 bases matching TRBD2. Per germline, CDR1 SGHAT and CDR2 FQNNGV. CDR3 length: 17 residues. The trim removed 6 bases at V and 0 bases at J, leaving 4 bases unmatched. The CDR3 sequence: CASSKTSGGTNTGELFF. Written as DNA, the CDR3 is TGTGCCAGCAGTAAGACTAGCGGGGGGACGAACACCGGGGAGCTGTTTTTT.

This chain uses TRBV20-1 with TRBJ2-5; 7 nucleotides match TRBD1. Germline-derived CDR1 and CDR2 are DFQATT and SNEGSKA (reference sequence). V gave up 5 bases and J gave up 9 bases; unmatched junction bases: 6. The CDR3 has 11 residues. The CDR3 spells CSAEGQTSQYF. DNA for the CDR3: TGCAGTGCTGAGGGACAGACATCCCAGTACTTC.

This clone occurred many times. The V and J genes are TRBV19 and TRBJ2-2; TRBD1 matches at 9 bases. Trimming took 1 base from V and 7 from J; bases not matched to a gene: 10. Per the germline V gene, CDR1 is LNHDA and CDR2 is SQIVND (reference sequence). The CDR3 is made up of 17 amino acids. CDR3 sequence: CASSIAGTGSRGGELFF. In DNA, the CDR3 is TGTGCCAGTAGTATAGCAGGGACAGGGTCGCGAGGCGGGGAGCTGTTTTTT.

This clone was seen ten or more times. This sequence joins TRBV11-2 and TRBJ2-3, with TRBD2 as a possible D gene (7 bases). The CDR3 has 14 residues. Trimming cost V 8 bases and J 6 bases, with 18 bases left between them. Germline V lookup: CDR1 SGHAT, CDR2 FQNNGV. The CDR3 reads CASLRGQQTDTQYF. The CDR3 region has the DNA TGTGCCAGCTTGCGGGGGCAGCAGACGGATACGCAGTATTTT.

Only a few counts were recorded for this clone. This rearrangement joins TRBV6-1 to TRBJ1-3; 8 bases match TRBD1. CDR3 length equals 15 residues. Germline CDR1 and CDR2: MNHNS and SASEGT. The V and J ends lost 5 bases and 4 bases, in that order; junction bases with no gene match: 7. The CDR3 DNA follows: TGTGCCAGCAGTCGTGAAACAGGGGGAGGAAACACCATATATTTT. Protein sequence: CASSRETGGGNTIYF.

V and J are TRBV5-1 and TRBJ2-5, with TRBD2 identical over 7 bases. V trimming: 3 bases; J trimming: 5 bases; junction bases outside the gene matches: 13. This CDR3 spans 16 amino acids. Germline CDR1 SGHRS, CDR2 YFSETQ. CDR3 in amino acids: CASSSGLAVKGETQYF. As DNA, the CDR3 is TGCGCCAGCAGCTCTGGGCTAGCGGTTAAGGGGGAGACCCAGTACTTC.

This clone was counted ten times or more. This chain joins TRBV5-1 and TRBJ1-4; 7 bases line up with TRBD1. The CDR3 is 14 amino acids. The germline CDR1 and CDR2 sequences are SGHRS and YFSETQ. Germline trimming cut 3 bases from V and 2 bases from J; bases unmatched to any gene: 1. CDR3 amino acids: CASSWTGTNEKLFF. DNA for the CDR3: TGCGCCAGCAGCTGGACAGGTACTAATGAAAAACTGTTTTTT.

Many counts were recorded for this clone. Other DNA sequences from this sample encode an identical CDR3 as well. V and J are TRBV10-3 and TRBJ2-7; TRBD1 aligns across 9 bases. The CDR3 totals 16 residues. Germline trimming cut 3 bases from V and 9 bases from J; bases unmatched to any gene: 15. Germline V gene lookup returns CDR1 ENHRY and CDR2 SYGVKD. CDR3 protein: CAISDGTGTGRRVQYF. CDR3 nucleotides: TGTGCCATCAGTGACGGTACGGGGACAGGGCGAAGGGTGCAGTACTTC.

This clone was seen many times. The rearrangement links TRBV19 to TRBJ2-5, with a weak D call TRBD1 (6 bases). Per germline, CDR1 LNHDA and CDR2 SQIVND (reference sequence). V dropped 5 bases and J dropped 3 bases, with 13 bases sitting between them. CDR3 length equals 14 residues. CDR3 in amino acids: CASSAHRAEETQYF. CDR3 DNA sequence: TGTGCCAGTAGTGCCCACAGGGCAGAAGAGACCCAGTACTTC.

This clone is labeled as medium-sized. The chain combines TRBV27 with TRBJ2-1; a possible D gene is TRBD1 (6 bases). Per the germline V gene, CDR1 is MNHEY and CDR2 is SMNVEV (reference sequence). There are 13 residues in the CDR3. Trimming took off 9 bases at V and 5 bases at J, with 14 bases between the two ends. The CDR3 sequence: CASRQEVHNEQFF. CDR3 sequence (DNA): TGTGCCAGTCGACAGGAGGTTCACAATGAGCAGTTCTTC.

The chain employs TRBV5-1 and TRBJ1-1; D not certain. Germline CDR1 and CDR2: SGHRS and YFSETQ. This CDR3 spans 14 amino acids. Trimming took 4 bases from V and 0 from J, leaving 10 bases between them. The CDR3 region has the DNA TGCGCCAGCAGCGATTACGGGATGAACACTGAAGCTTTCTTT. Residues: CASSDYGMNTEAFF.

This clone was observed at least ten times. CDR3 DNA sequence: TGTGCCAGCAGTTTAGGGACAGGGACAACCTACGAGCAGTACTTC. As protein: CASSLGTGTTYEQYF. This chain uses TRBV27 with TRBJ2-7; TRBD1 aligns across 9 bases. From germline, CDR1 is MNHEY and CDR2 SMNVEV (reference sequence). The V segment lost 2 bases and the J segment 2 bases; nucleotides outside the gene matches: 4. This CDR3 contains 15 residues.

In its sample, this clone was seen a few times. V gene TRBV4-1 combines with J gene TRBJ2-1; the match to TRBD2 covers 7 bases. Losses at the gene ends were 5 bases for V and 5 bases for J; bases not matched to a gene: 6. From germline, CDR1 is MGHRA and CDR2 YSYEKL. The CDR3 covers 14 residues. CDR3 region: CASSGAGVDNEQFF. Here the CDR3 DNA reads TGCGCCAGCAGCGGGGCGGGGGTCGACAATGAGCAGTTCTTC.

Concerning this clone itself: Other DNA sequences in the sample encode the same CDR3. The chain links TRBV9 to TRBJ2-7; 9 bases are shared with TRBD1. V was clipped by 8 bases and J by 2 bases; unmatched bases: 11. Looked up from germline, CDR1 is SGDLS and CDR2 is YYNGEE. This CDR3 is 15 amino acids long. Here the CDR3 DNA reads TGTGCCAGTTGTATCGGACAGGGGACGGCCTACGAGCAGTACTTC. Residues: CASCIGQGTAYEQYF.

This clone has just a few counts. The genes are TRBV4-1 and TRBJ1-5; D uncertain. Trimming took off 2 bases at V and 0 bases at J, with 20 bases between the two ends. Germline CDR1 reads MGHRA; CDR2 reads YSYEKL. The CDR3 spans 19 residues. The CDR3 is CASSQNPTTEDYSNQPQHF. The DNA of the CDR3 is TGCGCCAGCAGCCAAAACCCGACAACAGAGGACTATAGCAATCAGCCCCAGCATTTT.

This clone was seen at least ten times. The CDR3 protein is CASSDRVGSPLHF. Written as DNA, the CDR3 is TGTGCCAGCAGCGACAGGGTAGGTTCACCCCTCCACTTT. V usage is TRBV9 and J usage is TRBJ1-6, with D perhaps matching TRBD1 (6 bases). V was cut by 3 bases and J by 9 bases, with 10 bases left in between. CDR3 length: 13 amino acids. CDR1 and CDR2 from the germline V gene are SGDLS and YYNGEE.